A selection of T cell receptor beta chains follows, all from one sample in a study of blood T cells in healthy people across ages. TCRdb re-analysed the 5' RACE reads in MiXCR, keeping a single row per CDR3 protein. Of around 600,000 distinct CDR3 sequences in the sample, roughly 48% were seen once. What was sequenced was blood. The receptors were sampled from a man older than 75 in good health. The CDR3 runs from the conserved cysteine through the conserved F or W. A D gene is named only where the DNA matches it firmly. Not every row has a clone size; where given, it reads once, few, many or a size class.

V gene	J gene	clone size	D gene	CDR3 DNA	CDR3 protein
TRBV10-3	TRBJ2-1	-	-	TGTGCCATCACCCCGGGACCACCACGAAACAATGAGCAGTTCTTC	CAITPGPPRNNEQFF
TRBV4-2	TRBJ2-6	-	-	TGTGCCAGCAGCCAAGATCCGCACTCTGGGGCCAACGTCCTGACTTTC	CASSQDPHSGANVLTF
TRBV6-1	TRBJ2-1	-	TRBD2	TGTGCCAGCAGTAGGACTAGCGGGAGTCTTGGTCGAGGTGAGCAGTTCTTC	CASSRTSGSLGRGEQFF
TRBV20-1	TRBJ2-5	-	TRBD1	TGCAGTGCTAATACAGGGGGCGAAGAGACCCAGTACTTC	CSANTGGEETQYF
TRBV18	TRBJ1-6	-	-	TGTGCCAGCTATTCGAGGTCGGGGCGGAATTCACCCCTCCACTTT	CASYSRSGRNSPLHF
TRBV14	TRBJ2-1	once	TRBD1	TGTGCCAGCAGCCAGGACAGGCACAATGAGCAGTTCTTC	CASSQDRHNEQFF
TRBV5-1	TRBJ2-7	-	TRBD1	TGCGCCAGCAGCTACACCCCGACAGGGGCCCTTTCCTACGAGCAGTACTTC	CASSYTPTGALSYEQYF
TRBV7-9	TRBJ1-4	few	TRBD1	TGTGCCAGCAGCTCACGAGGGACAGGCACTAATGAAAAACTGTTTTTT	CASSSRGTGTNEKLFF
TRBV29-1	TRBJ2-1	few	-	TGCAGCGTTGAATTTGGTTCGACGGGCGATGAGCAGTTCTTC	CSVEFGSTGDEQFF
TRBV9	TRBJ2-1	-	TRBD2	TGTGCCAGCAGCGTAATCCGACTAGCGGGCCTCAATGAGCAGTTCTTC	CASSVIRLAGLNEQFF
TRBV6-1	TRBJ2-6	-	TRBD1	TGTGTCAGCAACTCAGGACAGGGGGCATTCTCCGGGGCCAACGTCCTGACTTTC	CVSNSGQGAFSGANVLTF
TRBV3-1	TRBJ1-1	-	-	TGTGCCAGCAGCCAACGTGGGGGCAAGGGCACTGAAGCTTTCTTT	CASSQRGGKGTEAFF
TRBV27	TRBJ1-4	-	TRBD1	TGTGCCAGCAGCCCGCAGGACAGGAATGAAAAACTGTTTTTT	CASSPQDRNEKLFF
TRBV9	TRBJ2-1	few	-	TGTGCCAGCAGCCCAACCCGGGGGGCTAAGTACAATGAGCAGTTCTTC	CASSPTRGAKYNEQFF
TRBV4-2	TRBJ2-5	-	-	TGTGCCAGCAGCCAAGGGACCAAAATTCAAGAGACCCAGTACTTC	CASSQGTKIQETQYF
TRBV11-2	TRBJ2-7	-	-	TGTGCCAGCAGCCCCACCCCGGGTTGGGTGAATTACGAGCAGTACTTC	CASSPTPGWVNYEQYF
TRBV11-1	TRBJ2-7	-	-	TGTGCCAGCAGCTTACTGGAGCGGGGACACTACGAGCAGTACTTC	CASSLLERGHYEQYF
TRBV3-1	TRBJ2-1	-	-	TGTGCCAGCAGCCAAGAGTCTGGCAGGGAGCAGTTCTTC	CASSQESGREQFF
TRBV28	TRBJ1-2	-	-	TGTGCCAGCACCCCAAGGGATGCTGGCTACACCTTC	CASTPRDAGYTF
TRBV28	TRBJ2-7	-	-	TGTGCCACCGCGGGCCCTGCTGACGAGCAGTACTTC	CATAGPADEQYF
TRBV29-1	TRBJ1-1	few	-	TGCAGCGTGAACAGGGAGCTGAACACTGAAGCTTTCTTT	CSVNRELNTEAFF
TRBV5-1	TRBJ2-3	-	-	TGCGCCAGCAGCTTGGGTATGGCAGTGAGCACAGATACGCAGTATTTT	CASSLGMAVSTDTQYF
TRBV11-2	TRBJ2-5	-	-	TGTGCCAGCAGCCCGACTGGACAGCCACATCTTCAAGAGACCCAGTACTTC	CASSPTGQPHLQETQYF
TRBV15	TRBJ2-2	-	-	TGTGCCACCAGCGAGGGGTTCGGCACCGGGGAGCTGTTTTTT	CATSEGFGTGELFF
TRBV28	TRBJ2-3	-	TRBD2	TGTGCCAGCAGTTTACGGGAGCGGGGAAGTCCAGATACGCAGTATTTT	CASSLRERGSPDTQYF
TRBV7-9	TRBJ1-2	few	TRBD1	TGTGCCAGCAGCTTCCGGACAGGGGGCAATGGCTACACCTTC	CASSFRTGGNGYTF
TRBV29-1	TRBJ2-3	few	TRBD2	TGCAGCGCAGTCGGGCTAGCGGGGGCAGATACGCAGTATTTT	CSAVGLAGADTQYF
TRBV25-1	TRBJ2-5	-	-	TGTGCCAGCCAGGGGCTGGGAATAGGGACCCAGTACTTC	CASQGLGIGTQYF
TRBV7-2	TRBJ2-1	-	-	TGTGCCAGCAGCCCAGTCGAGGGGAATGAGCAGTTCTTC	CASSPVEGNEQFF
TRBV6-2/TRBV6-3	TRBJ2-1	once	-	TGTGCCAGCAGTGCCAACCTTAGCAGGGTAGGGCAGTTCTTC	CASSANLSRVGQFF
TRBV7-2	TRBJ2-7	once	TRBD2	TGTGCCAGCAGCACTAGCGGGGCGGGAGTGGCTTTGGGCGAGCAGTACTTC	CASSTSGAGVALGEQYF
TRBV6-5	TRBJ2-1	-	TRBD2	TGTGCCAGCAGCCCGGGACTAGCGGGGCTCGGGGAGCAGTTCTTC	CASSPGLAGLGEQFF
TRBV9	TRBJ2-7	-	TRBD2	TGTGCCAGCAGCGTAGCCGGGGGGGGCTACGAGCAGTACTTC	CASSVAGGGYEQYF
TRBV5-1	TRBJ2-3	few	-	TGCGCCAGCAGCTTAGGGTTGGACGGAAGGGAAGCAGATACGCAGTATTTT	CASSLGLDGREADTQYF
TRBV5-1	TRBJ2-5	-	TRBD2	TGCGCCAGCAGCTTGTCGTCTAGCGGGACAGAGACCCAGTACTTC	CASSLSSSGTETQYF
TRBV10-3	TRBJ2-7	-	TRBD1	TGTGCCATCAGTGGGACAGGTACCCTCGGCGAGCAGTACTTC	CAISGTGTLGEQYF
TRBV9	TRBJ2-2	many	-	TGTGCCAGCAAGGGGCTCTCCGGGGAGCTGTTTTTT	CASKGLSGELFF
TRBV7-2	TRBJ2-5	-	-	TGTGCCAGCAGCTTAGCACTGCTGGAGACCCAGTACTTC	CASSLALLETQYF
TRBV4-3	TRBJ2-5	-	-	TGCGCCAGCAGCCAAGAGTCCCGGGCTTGGGGTGAGCAGTACTTC	CASSQESRAWGEQYF
TRBV6-5	TRBJ1-6	many	TRBD1	TGTGCCAGCAGTTACGACAGGGGAAATTCACCCCTCCACTTT	CASSYDRGNSPLHF
TRBV4-3	TRBJ2-1	-	TRBD2	TGCGCCAGCAGCCAAACTAGCGGGGTGGGCGATGAGCAGTTCTTC	CASSQTSGVGDEQFF
TRBV6-6	TRBJ1-5	many	-	TGTGCCAGCAGTTACTCGTTCTTGAATCAGCCCCAGCATTTT	CASSYSFLNQPQHF
TRBV9	TRBJ1-5	-	TRBD1	TGTGCCAGCAGCGTAGCAGGGGGCAGCAATCAGCCCCAGCATTTT	CASSVAGGSNQPQHF
TRBV2	TRBJ2-7	few	-	TGTGCCAGCAGTGAGAAGGGCACCTACGAGCAGTACTTC	CASSEKGTYEQYF
TRBV18	TRBJ2-1	-	TRBD2	TGTGCCAGCTCGCCCGGGACTAGCAGACGGGATGAGCAGTTCTTC	CASSPGTSRRDEQFF
TRBV20-1	TRBJ2-7	-	-	TGCAGTGCCGCAACTAGCTACTACGAGCAGTACTTC	CSAATSYYEQYF
TRBV7-2	TRBJ2-7	-	-	TGTGCCAGCAGCGCGTATATCCCGTCTCGGCCAAGCTACTACGAGCAGTACTTC	CASSAYIPSRPSYYEQYF